The 30 T cell receptor beta chains presented below share a single source sample, sequenced in a study of blood T cell repertoires in COVID-19. Clones were read by immunoSEQ multiplex PCR, and TCRdb kept only the in-frame ones, dropping some. The sample gives over 350,000 clones, approximately 93% of which show up once; 0.86% is in the top ten. Sequences were obtained from PBMCs or T cells enriched from blood (not recorded which). These TCRs come from a woman aged 40-49 years who had been exposed to COVID-19.

The gene calls are TRBV10-2 and TRBJ2-7; TRBD1 matches 11 bases. With V trimmed by 5 bases and J by 4 bases, 7 bases remained unmatched. The CDR3 runs to 15 residues. The germline V gene encodes CDR1 WSHSY and CDR2 SAAADI. The CDR3 region has the DNA TGCGCCAGCAGTAAGCGGACAGGGGGCGCGTACGAGCAGTACTTC. Protein sequence: CASSKRTGGAYEQYF.

This chain links TRBV5-5 with TRBJ1-6; 8 bases agree with TRBD1. Trimming at V came to 2 bases and at J to 7 bases, leaving 8 bases not matched to a gene. The germline gives CDR1 SGHKS, CDR2 YYEKEE (reference sequence). CDR3 length: 16 amino acids. The CDR3: CASSFPRQGLNSPLHF. As DNA, the CDR3 is TGTGCCAGCAGCTTTCCTCGACAGGGGCTGAATTCACCCCTCCACTTT.

The rearrangement uses TRBV13 and TRBJ1-1, with D perhaps TRBD1 (5 bases). Germline V CDR1 and CDR2: PRHDT, FYEKMQ (reference sequence). V lost 0 bases and J 7 bases, leaving 6 bases between the germline ends. The CDR3 runs 12 residues. The CDR3 nucleotides read TGTGCCAGCAGCTTAGGACAGGATGAAGCTTTCTTT. Translating gives CASSLGQDEAFF.

V and J are TRBV28 and TRBJ1-2, with TRBD1 identical over 9 bases. CDR3 size: 16 residues. With 10 bases clipped from V and 5 bases from J, the junction kept 17 bases outside the gene matches. Germline V gene lookup returns CDR1 MDHEN and CDR2 SYDVKM. CDR3 bases: TGTGCCACCCCAGGTCCGCCGACAGGGGGAGGATATGGCTACACCTTC. It specifies CATPGPPTGGGYGYTF.

This clone was found once. The chain joins TRBV14 to TRBJ1-2; the D is unclear. The germline gives CDR1 SGHDN, CDR2 FVKESK. The ends were cut back, 4 bases at V and 0 bases at J, with 12 bases in the middle. The CDR3 runs 15 residues. CDR3 amino acids: CASSPLAGSNYGYTF. The CDR3 DNA follows: TGTGCCAGCAGCCCCCTTGCGGGTTCTAACTATGGCTACACCTTC.

The CDR3 DNA reads as TGCGCCAGCAGCTTGGTGGCAGGGAGCAATCAGCCCCAGCATTTT. The encoded protein is CASSLVAGSNQPQHF. This chain uses TRBV5-1 with TRBJ1-5; weak D call: TRBD1 (5 bases). Per the germline V gene, CDR1 is SGHRS and CDR2 is YFSETQ. Between the trimmed V and J ends, which lost 0 bases and 1 base, there was a span of 8 bases. CDR3 length: 15 amino acids. The full variable domain, in which reference TRBV5-1 and TRBJ1-5 provide the parts outside the CDR3, is KAGVTQTPRYLIKTRGQQVTLSCSPISGHRSVSWYQQTPGQGLQFLFEYFSETQRNKGNFPGRFSGRQFSNSRSEMNVSTLELGDSALYLCASSLVAGSNQPQHFGDGTRLSIL.

The rearrangement joins TRBV5-5 to TRBJ1-1; TRBD1 is a possible D gene (5 bases). CDR3 length equals 13 residues. Germline CDR1 and CDR2: SGHKS and YYEKEE (reference sequence). Trimming removed 6 bases at V and 11 bases at J, with 20 bases between. This CDR3 is CASNILMGRFAFF. The CDR3 region has the DNA TGTGCCAGCAATATTTTGATGGGGCGGTTCGCTTTCTTT.

This clone was observed a single time. The chain recombines TRBV25-1 with TRBJ1-5, with D possibly TRBD1 on 5 matching bases. CDR1 MGHDK and CDR2 SYGVNS come from the germline V gene. V was pared by 5 bases and J by 5 bases, with 7 bases between. This CDR3 contains 12 residues. The CDR3 sequence: CASSRGDQPQHF. The CDR3 DNA follows: TGTGCCAGCAGTCGGGGGGATCAGCCCCAGCATTTT.

This clone was seen once. V and J are TRBV15 and TRBJ1-5, with unresolved D. V dropped 0 bases and J dropped 1 base, with 7 bases sitting between them. The CDR3 loop spans 15 amino acids. Germline V gene sequence: CDR1 LNHNV, CDR2 YYDKDF (reference sequence). In DNA, the CDR3 is TGTGCCACCAGCAGAGAACGACAAAGCAATCAGCCCCAGCATTTT. Amino acids: CATSRERQSNQPQHF.

This clone was seen just once. The chain joins TRBV15 to TRBJ1-2, with TRBD1 identical over 8 bases. V shed 2 bases and J 0 bases; nucleotides not matched to a gene: 2. Per the germline V gene, CDR1 is LNHNV and CDR2 is YYDKDF (reference sequence). The CDR3 has 15 amino acids. The CDR3 spells CATSRLQGANYGYTF. CDR3 DNA: TGTGCCACCAGCAGACTACAGGGGGCTAACTATGGCTACACCTTC.

The chain has TRBV5-1 and TRBJ1-1; no firm D call. The CDR3 has 15 amino acids. Germline loops: CDR1 SGHRS, CDR2 YFSETQ. Trimming took 0 bases from V and 4 from J, leaving 13 bases between them. CDR3 coding DNA: TGCGCCAGCAGCTTGGTTATGGCGGGAGGCACTGAAGCTTTCTTT. Amino acids: CASSLVMAGGTEAFF.

V and J are TRBV7-9 and TRBJ2-7; D gene ambiguous. CDR3 size: 14 residues. The ends were cut back, 2 bases at V and 0 bases at J, with 8 bases in the middle. Germline V lookup: CDR1 SEHNR, CDR2 FQNEAQ (reference sequence). CDR3 DNA sequence: TGTGCCAGCAGCTTACGGGTGAACTCCTACGAGCAGTACTTC. Protein product: CASSLRVNSYEQYF.

This clone was counted a single time. The chain links TRBV4-3 to TRBJ2-5, with 12 bases fitting TRBD1. The CDR3 is made up of 17 amino acids. Germline lookup yields CDR1 LGHNA and CDR2 YSLEER. V shed 2 bases and J 5 bases; nucleotides not matched to a gene: 9. The CDR3 bases are TGCGCCAGCAGCCAAAACTTAGGGACAGGGGGCCGGGAGACCCAGTACTTC. Its protein is CASSQNLGTGGRETQYF.

The gene calls are TRBV27 and TRBJ2-1; 7 nucleotides match TRBD2. J gave up 4 bases and V 5 bases, and 11 bases lay outside the gene matches. The CDR3 is 16 amino acids. Germline assignment: CDR1 MNHEY and CDR2 SMNVEV (reference sequence). The CDR3 sequence is CASSDGGGISYNEQFF. CDR3 nucleotides: TGTGCCAGCAGTGATGGCGGGGGAATTTCGTACAATGAGCAGTTCTTC.

V is TRBV2 and J is TRBJ2-7; D is perhaps TRBD2 (6 bases). In germline, CDR1 is SNHLY, CDR2 FYNNEI. The ends were cut back, 3 bases at V and 9 bases at J, with 12 bases in the middle. CDR3 length: 12 residues. CDR3 loop: CASSEGPGGQYF. The CDR3 DNA is TGTGCCAGCAGTGAGGGCCCCGGGGGGCAGTACTTC.

The chain uses TRBV5-5 and TRBJ1-1, with D possibly being TRBD1 (5 bases). Germline loops: CDR1 SGHKS, CDR2 YYEKEE (reference sequence). This CDR3 contains 15 residues. V lost 5 bases, J lost 3 bases, and 17 bases lay in between. The CDR3 sequence: CASSQPHGGDTEAFF. Here the CDR3 DNA reads TGTGCCAGCAGTCAACCACACGGAGGGGACACTGAAGCTTTCTTT.

The chain links TRBV3-1 (or the pseudogene TRBV3-2) to TRBJ2-2; weak D call: TRBD2 (5 bases). Germline CDR1 reads LGHDT; CDR2 reads YNNKEL (reference sequence). V lost 1 base and J 5 bases, leaving 8 bases between the germline ends. The CDR3 contains 14 residues. CDR3 in DNA: TGTGCCAGCAGCCAAGTTCCGGGGACCGGGGAGCTGTTTTTT. Protein sequence: CASSQVPGTGELFF.

This chain uses TRBV7-2 with TRBJ2-7; D is perhaps TRBD2 (6 bases). V was cut by 1 base and J by 2 bases, with 9 bases left in between. Germline loops: CDR1 SGHTA, CDR2 FQGNSA. This CDR3 is built from 14 residues. In DNA, the CDR3 is TGTGCCAGCAGCTTAGGGCGGGATACCTACGAGCAGTACTTC. Protein sequence: CASSLGRDTYEQYF.

The chain is built from TRBV25-1 and TRBJ1-1; tentatively, D is TRBD1 (5 bases). Trimming left V 7 bases short and J 0 bases short, with 9 bases between. Germline CDR1 is MGHDK and CDR2 is SYGVNS. The CDR3 covers 13 residues. The CDR3 loop reads CASTEGMNTEAFF. CDR3 coding DNA: TGTGCCAGCACGGAGGGGATGAACACTGAAGCTTTCTTT.

The chain uses TRBV14 and TRBJ2-6, with 8 bases matching TRBD1. V trimming: 4 bases; J trimming: 0 bases; junction bases outside the gene matches: 11. This CDR3 contains 19 residues. Germline CDR1 SGHDN, CDR2 FVKESK. As DNA, the CDR3 is TGTGCCAGCAGCCCTCAATTGGGACAGGTCTCCTCTGGGGCCAACGTCCTGACTTTC. Protein product: CASSPQLGQVSSGANVLTF.

As DNA, the CDR3 is TGTGCCAGCAGCTCACCGGGACTAGCGGATACAGATACGCAGTATTTT. Its translation is CASSSPGLADTDTQYF. The chain carries TRBV5-4 and TRBJ2-3; 11 bases are a match to TRBD2. Losses at the gene ends were 3 bases for V and 3 bases for J; bases not matched to a gene: 6. This CDR3 spans 16 amino acids. Germline assignment: CDR1 SGHNT and CDR2 YYREEE (reference sequence).

The chain uses TRBV7-8 and TRBJ1-5, with D maybe TRBD1 (5 bases). This CDR3 spans 16 amino acids. Trimming took off 2 bases at V and 0 bases at J, with 11 bases between the two ends. The germline V gene encodes CDR1 SGHVS and CDR2 FQNEAQ. CDR3 sequence reads: CASSLIGGVSNQPQHF. CDR3 bases: TGTGCCAGCAGCTTAATTGGGGGGGTTAGCAATCAGCCCCAGCATTTT. Supplemented by reference TRBV7-8 and TRBJ1-5, the full variable domain reads GAGVSQSPRYKVAKRGQDVALRCDPISGHVSLFWYQQALGQGPEFLTYFQNEAQLDKSGLPSDRFFAERPEGSVSTLKIQRTQQEDSAVYLCASSLIGGVSNQPQHFGDGTRLSIL.

The rearrangement links TRBV19 to TRBJ1-6, with 7 bases that match TRBD1. The ends lost 4 bases at V and 1 base at J; junction bases unmatched: 1. The CDR3 is made up of 15 amino acids. Germline V gene sequence: CDR1 LNHDA, CDR2 SQIVND (reference sequence). CDR3 sequence (DNA): TGTGCCAGTAGTACACAGGGGTCCTATAATTCACCCCTCCACTTT. Translation: CASSTQGSYNSPLHF.

J is TRBJ2-3 and V is TRBV5-8; 10 bases line up with TRBD2. The CDR3 is made up of 17 amino acids. V shed 4 bases and J 4 bases; nucleotides not matched to a gene: 12. Germline lookup yields CDR1 SGHTS and CDR2 YDEGEE. CDR3 protein: CASSLGASGSVADTQYF. The CDR3 DNA is TGTGCCAGCAGCCTGGGGGCTAGCGGGAGTGTCGCAGATACGCAGTATTTT.

This clone appeared once. The rearrangement links TRBV13 to TRBJ1-4; D is undetermined. The CDR3 is 17 residues long. Germline V gene sequence: CDR1 PRHDT, CDR2 FYEKMQ (reference sequence). V was cut by 1 base and J by 0 bases, with 12 bases left in between. CDR3 residues: CASSLAGRGATNEKLFF. DNA of the CDR3: TGTGCCAGCAGCTTAGCCGGCAGAGGAGCAACTAATGAAAAACTGTTTTTT.

This sequence joins TRBV7-3 and TRBJ2-1; TRBD2 agrees at 15 bases. The germline CDR1 and CDR2 sequences are SGHTA and FQGTGA. The CDR3 runs 15 residues. V trimming: 4 bases; J trimming: 7 bases; junction bases outside the gene matches: 2. CDR3 sequence reads: CASSSGLAGGNEQFF. The DNA of the CDR3 is TGTGCCAGCAGCTCCGGACTAGCGGGGGGGAATGAGCAGTTCTTC. Looking up the rest from reference TRBV7-3 and TRBJ2-1 gives the full variable domain: GAGVSQTPSNKVTEKGKYVELRCDPISGHTALYWYRQSLGQGPEFLIYFQGTGAADDSGLPNDRFFAVRPEGSVSTLKIQRTERGDSAVYLCASSSGLAGGNEQFFGPGTRLTVL.

The chain employs TRBV6-4 and TRBJ2-3, with 10 nucleotides matching TRBD1. This CDR3 spans 15 amino acids. Unmatched junction bases numbered 1, after V lost 0 bases and J lost 4 bases. CDR1 and CDR2 (germline): MRHNA, SNTAGT. DNA for the CDR3: TGTGCCAGCAGTGACTCGACAGGGGGCGCAGATACGCAGTATTTT. This translates into CASSDSTGGADTQYF.

The V gene is TRBV14, the J gene TRBJ1-2; TRBD1 agrees at 7 bases. The CDR3 totals 17 residues. CDR1 is SGHDN and CDR2 is FVKESK in the germline V gene. After removal of 1 base from V and 7 bases from J, the junction contained 15 bases not matched to a gene. CDR3 amino acids: CASSQVSGQVPSFGYTF. Written as DNA, the CDR3 is TGTGCCAGCAGCCAAGTCTCCGGACAGGTACCTAGTTTTGGCTACACCTTC.

This chain uses TRBV6-5 with TRBJ1-4, with D perhaps TRBD1 (6 bases). The CDR3 is 13 residues long. V lost 5 bases, J lost 7 bases, and 11 bases lay in between. Germline loops: CDR1 MNHEY, CDR2 SVGAGI. The CDR3 region is CASSQGIGEKLFF. CDR3 in DNA: TGTGCCAGCAGTCAGGGGATCGGTGAAAAACTGTTTTTT.

The chain joins TRBV10-3 to TRBJ1-3; weak D call: TRBD1 (5 bases). The V gene lost 0 bases and the J gene lost 4 bases, with 7 bases spanning the gap. This CDR3 has 14 amino acids. Germline V gene lookup returns CDR1 ENHRY and CDR2 SYGVKD. CDR3 amino acids: CAISESTGGNTIYF. In DNA form, the CDR3 reads TGTGCCATCAGTGAGTCCACAGGAGGAAACACCATATATTTT.